This TCR beta chain was identified during a study of shared clonotypes between healthy human individuals. Regarding the study as a whole: Sequencing depth was predicted to influence how clonotypes are shared among donors. Around 5% was the fraction of naive CD4 clonotypes found shared across several donors. The authors sampled blood alone, and tissue repertoires likely differ.

The authors split each subset's genomic DNA evenly across several immunoSEQ plates. Measured with immunoSEQ multiplex PCR; TCRdb has only the in-frame clones, and not every one. The sample carries 1.4 million or so clones, approximately 98.5% recorded once. On this clone: Its antigen is as yet unknown.

The receptor's source is a man younger than 45 in good health. The sample taken for sequencing was naive CD4+ T cells sorted from blood. This sample's subset: CD45RA+ positively selected.

The CDR3 loop reads CASSQLEVAGVLEQFF. CDR3 nucleotide sequence: TGCGCCAGCAGCCAATTAGAGGTAGCGGGAGTACTTGAGCAGTTCTTC. This rearrangement joins TRBV4-1 to TRBJ2-1; 9 nucleotides align to TRBD2. Germline CDR1 MGHRA, CDR2 YSYEKL. After removal of 2 bases from V and 9 bases from J, the junction contained 11 bases not matched to a gene. The CDR3 loop spans 16 amino acids.